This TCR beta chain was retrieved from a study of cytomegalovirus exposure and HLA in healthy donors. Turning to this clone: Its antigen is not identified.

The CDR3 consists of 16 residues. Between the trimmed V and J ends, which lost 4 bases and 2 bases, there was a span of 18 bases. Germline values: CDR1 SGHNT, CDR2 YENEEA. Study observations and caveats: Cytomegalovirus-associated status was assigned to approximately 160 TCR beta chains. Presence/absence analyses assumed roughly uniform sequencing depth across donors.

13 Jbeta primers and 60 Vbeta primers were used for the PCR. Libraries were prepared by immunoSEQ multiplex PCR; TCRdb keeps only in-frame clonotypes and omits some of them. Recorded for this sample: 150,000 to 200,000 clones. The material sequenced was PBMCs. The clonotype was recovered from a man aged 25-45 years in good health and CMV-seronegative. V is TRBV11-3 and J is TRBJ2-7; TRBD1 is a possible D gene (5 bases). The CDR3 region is CASSSRVTLKPYEQYF. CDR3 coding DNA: TGTGCCAGCAGCTCCAGGGTTACGTTAAAACCCTACGAGCAGTACTTC.